Below, 23 T cell receptor beta chains from the same sample are listed, as sequenced in a study of cytomegalovirus exposure and HLA in healthy donors (dated by TCRdb to the late 2010s). Libraries came from the immunoSEQ multiplex PCR assay. The multiplex PCR relied on a mix of 60 forward primers for TCR Vbeta segments and 13 reverse primers for TCR Jbeta segments. TCRdb holds this immuneACCESS table with in-frame rearrangements only. Some clones are missing; in checked studies, unresolved V genes explain under half, and the rest has no known cause. This sample comprises more than 150,000 clones, roughly 87% of them detected only once. Together, the top ten hold roughly 0.2% of the sample. Sequencing used PBMCs. The receptors originated from a girl under two years old in good health and CMV-seronegative.

The chain links TRBV5-1 to TRBJ1-6; D may be TRBD1 (6 bases). Germline V gene sequence: CDR1 SGHRS, CDR2 YFSETQ. The CDR3 covers 15 residues. Deletions cut 1 base from V and 7 bases from J, with 12 bases between. CDR3 coding DNA: TGCGCCAGCAGCTTGTCTTGGGGACACAATTCACCCCTCCACTTT. It translates to CASSLSWGHNSPLHF.

The chain combines TRBV30 with TRBJ2-1, with TRBD2 matching 10 bases. The CDR3 has 13 residues. Trimming at V came to 2 bases and at J to 6 bases, leaving 1 base not matched to a gene. In germline, CDR1 is GTSNPN, CDR2 SVGIG (reference sequence). The CDR3 DNA reads TGTGCCTGGAGTTGGACTAGCGGCAATGAGCAGTTCTTC. This encodes CAWSWTSGNEQFF.

The gene calls are TRBV5-4 and TRBJ1-1; 7 nucleotides match TRBD1. Trimming at V came to 7 bases and at J to 6 bases, leaving 12 bases not matched to a gene. This CDR3 spans 14 amino acids. The V gene's germline CDR1 is SGHNT and CDR2 YYREEE (reference sequence). The CDR3 reads CASGSTGMVAEAFF. The CDR3 nucleotides read TGTGCCAGCGGGTCGACAGGGATGGTCGCTGAAGCTTTCTTT.

J is TRBJ2-7 and V is TRBV11-2; TRBD1 aligns across 9 bases. CDR3 length: 16 amino acids. Trimming took 2 bases from V and 0 from J; bases not matched to a gene: 5. Germline CDR1 reads SGHAT; CDR2 reads FQNNGV. CDR3 region: CASSLSLDRGSYEQYF. The CDR3 DNA sequence: TGTGCCAGCAGCTTAAGTCTGGACAGGGGCTCCTACGAGCAGTACTTC.

The chain combines TRBV6-5 with TRBJ2-5; D remains unclear. CDR1 MNHEY and CDR2 SVGAGI come from the germline V gene. CDR3 length: 14 residues. V lost 2 bases to trimming and J lost 7 bases, with 14 bases between them. DNA for the CDR3: TGTGCCAGCAGTTACGTCACGGCGGCGCGGACCCAGTACTTC. It translates to CASSYVTAARTQYF.

The chain combines TRBV4-3 with TRBJ2-7, with 7 bases identical to TRBD2. The J segment lost 3 bases and the V segment lost 0 bases, leaving 5 bases of the junction unmatched. Germline V gene lookup returns CDR1 LGHNA and CDR2 YSLEER. The CDR3 sequence is 15 residues long. The chain's CDR3 is CASSQEGLAVYEQYF. CDR3 bases: TGCGCCAGCAGCCAAGAAGGTCTAGCGGTCTACGAGCAGTACTTC.

With regard to this clone: Other DNA sequences from this sample encode an identical CDR3 as well. The chain is built from TRBV5-1 and TRBJ2-7; D is possibly TRBD2 (5 bases). Trimming pared 0 bases from V and 4 bases from J, leaving 8 bases between. The CDR3 has 13 residues. Germline V gene lookup returns CDR1 SGHRS and CDR2 YFSETQ. The DNA of the CDR3 is TGCGCCAGCAGCTTGGGTCGGGATTACGAGCAGTACTTC. Its translation is CASSLGRDYEQYF.

The chain recombines TRBV2 with TRBJ1-4; D is unresolved. Germline V gene sequence: CDR1 SNHLY, CDR2 FYNNEI. The CDR3 is made up of 15 amino acids. Trimming stripped 1 base from V and 0 bases from J, with 6 bases between. The CDR3 loop reads CASSEGTTTNEKLFF. The CDR3 DNA reads TGTGCCAGCAGTGAAGGGACTACAACTAATGAAAAACTGTTTTTT.

The rearrangement links TRBV5-4 to TRBJ2-7; D might be TRBD2 (6 bases). This CDR3 is built from 14 residues. The ends were cut back, 3 bases at V and 3 bases at J, with 13 bases in the middle. Germline V gene sequence: CDR1 SGHNT, CDR2 YYREEE (reference sequence). CDR3 in amino acids: CASSSLGGNYEQYF. As DNA, the CDR3 is TGTGCCAGCAGCTCCTTGGGCGGGAACTACGAGCAGTACTTC.

The chain carries TRBV30 and TRBJ1-1; TRBD1 aligns across 8 bases. The junction had 6 bases not matched to a gene; V was cut back by 3 bases and J by 0 bases. From germline, CDR1 is GTSNPN and CDR2 SVGIG (reference sequence). The CDR3 contains 15 residues. Written as DNA, the CDR3 is TGTGCCTGGAGCACACACAGGGGGGTGAACACTGAAGCTTTCTTT. Amino acid sequence: CAWSTHRGVNTEAFF.

This clone appeared a few times. This chain uses TRBV7-3 with TRBJ2-2; no firm D call. The CDR3 length is 13 residues. Germline CDR1 reads SGHTA; CDR2 reads FQGTGA. V lost 5 bases to trimming and J lost 6 bases, with 10 bases between them. CDR3 DNA sequence: TGTGCCAGCAGCGGCACAGTGCCCGGGGAGCTGTTTTTT. As protein: CASSGTVPGELFF. Drawing the rest from reference TRBV7-3 and TRBJ2-2, the complete variable domain is GAGVSQTPSNKVTEKGKYVELRCDPISGHTALYWYRQSLGQGPEFLIYFQGTGAADDSGLPNDRFFAVRPEGSVSTLKIQRTERGDSAVYLCASSGTVPGELFFGEGSRLTVL.

The chain employs TRBV19 and TRBJ2-3; D gene unclear. This CDR3 comprises 14 residues. The V gene's germline CDR1 is LNHDA and CDR2 SQIVND (reference sequence). V gave up 5 bases and J gave up 8 bases, with 17 bases separating them. CDR3 DNA sequence: TGTGCCAGTAGTGGCTCCGGGTCCAGCAGTACGCAGTATTTT. It yields the protein CASSGSGSSSTQYF.

In its sample, this clone was seen a few times. V gene TRBV11-2 combines with J gene TRBJ2-1, with 13 bases that match TRBD2. The CDR3 contains 18 residues. V lost 7 bases, J lost 3 bases, and 12 bases stayed unmatched. In germline, CDR1 is SGHAT, CDR2 FQNNGV. CDR3 region: CASTDPGTSGTFYNEQFF. The DNA of the CDR3 is TGTGCCAGCACCGACCCCGGGACTAGCGGGACGTTCTACAATGAGCAGTTCTTC.

The chain employs TRBV6-5 and TRBJ1-2; unclear D gene. The V end lost 0 bases, the J end lost 4 bases, and 12 bases lay between the germline ends. The germline CDR1 and CDR2 sequences are MNHEY and SVGAGI. The CDR3 is made up of 15 amino acids. The CDR3 reads CASSYSTAGTYGYTF. DNA of the CDR3: TGTGCCAGCAGTTACTCGACGGCGGGTACCTATGGCTACACCTTC.

This clone was picked up a small number of times. This chain uses TRBV2 with TRBJ1-1; 7 nucleotides align to TRBD1. Unmatched junction bases numbered 5, after V lost 7 bases and J lost 0 bases. CDR1 is SNHLY and CDR2 is FYNNEI in the germline V gene. The CDR3 covers 14 residues. The CDR3 DNA follows: TGTGCCAGCATGACAGGGATTATGAACACTGAAGCTTTCTTT. Protein: CASMTGIMNTEAFF.

V gene TRBV2 combines with J gene TRBJ2-4, with D possibly being TRBD2 (6 bases). The germline V gene has CDR1 SNHLY and CDR2 FYNNEI. Trimming took off 8 bases at V and 6 bases at J, with 23 bases between the two ends. This CDR3 has 16 residues. CDR3 DNA sequence: TGTGCCAGCGAGCGGGCGGGCTCATCCCCCACAAACATTCAGTACTTC. Its protein product is CASERAGSSPTNIQYF.

The chain couples TRBV29-1 to TRBJ2-7; 7 positions agree with TRBD1. V dropped 6 bases and J dropped 5; count of bases not matched to a gene: 10. This CDR3 has 13 residues. The germline V gene encodes CDR1 SQVTM and CDR2 ANQGSEA. The chain's CDR3 is CSVRQGVYNEQYF. In nucleotides, the CDR3 is TGCAGCGTCCGCCAGGGGGTCTACAACGAGCAGTACTTC.

This sequence joins TRBV6-1 and TRBJ1-5; the D is unclear. Germline lookup yields CDR1 MNHNS and CDR2 SASEGT. V was shortened by 6 bases and J by 0 bases, with 3 bases between the two germline ends. The CDR3 consists of 12 residues. CDR3: CASRASNQPQHF. The CDR3 DNA sequence: TGTGCCAGCAGGGCTAGCAATCAGCCCCAGCATTTT.

A single count supports this clone. At one end, the junction sequence differs from germline, possibly due to a read error. The V gene is TRBV12-5, the J gene TRBJ1-1, with D possibly TRBD1 on 5 matching bases. Germline-derived CDR1 and CDR2 are LGHNT and FRNRAP. The CDR3 contains 14 residues. The CDR3 nucleotides read TGTGCTAGTAGTTTAGGGGTTAGGAACACTGAAGCTTTCTTT. This sequence encodes CASSLGVRNTEAFF.

The rearrangement joins TRBV29-1 to TRBJ2-3, with a tentative D call TRBD2 (5 bases). Germline lookup yields CDR1 SQVTM and CDR2 ANQGSEA. The CDR3 runs 13 residues. Between the trimmed V and J ends, which lost 8 bases and 0 bases, there was a span of 12 bases. CDR3 sequence: CSTRPGSTDTQYF. The CDR3 nucleotides are TGCAGCACACGACCGGGAAGCACAGATACGCAGTATTTT.

V is TRBV27 and J is TRBJ2-7, with 8 bases aligning to TRBD2. This CDR3 is 15 amino acids long. V shed 7 bases, J shed 6 bases, and the junction held 14 bases outside the gene matches. Germline-derived CDR1 and CDR2 are MNHEY and SMNVEV (reference sequence). The CDR3 region has the DNA TGTGCCAGCAACCCCGGCGTCCGGGGGGGCAGCGAGCAGTACTTC. Translated, it gives CASNPGVRGGSEQYF.

CDR3 DNA: TGTGCCAGCAGCCAAGGGCACAGGGAAGATTCACCCCTCCACTTT. It translates to CASSQGHREDSPLHF. This chain connects TRBV4-2 to TRBJ1-6, with D perhaps TRBD1 (6 bases). The CDR3 sequence is 15 residues long. V shed 1 base and J shed 8 bases, with 12 bases lying between them. Germline V gene data show CDR1 as LGHNA and CDR2 as YNFKEQ.

This clone was recorded once. The chain links TRBV2 to TRBJ1-2; D remains unclear. Trimming pared 6 bases from V and 5 bases from J, leaving 10 bases between. This CDR3 spans 12 amino acids. Germline lookup yields CDR1 SNHLY and CDR2 FYNNEI. CDR3 region: CASRSITYGYTF. The CDR3 nucleotides are TGTGCCAGCAGATCCATAACTTATGGCTACACCTTC.